The entry below describes one T cell receptor beta chain. Its matching antigen is unknown. The data derive from a study of vaccination effects on CD4 cells after COVID-19. Study at large: Participants each got two BNT162b2 or mRNA-1273 vaccine doses. Each well held approximately 1.8 million PBMC cultured with approximately 9.7 ug/ml peptides and 7.5 to 10 IU/ml IL-2. Study-wide points: Cross-reactivity with common cold coronaviruses was shown by only 1 of 255 vaccine-induced clones in healthy vaccinees. Infection-derived and vaccine-derived clones contracted markedly late after vaccination.

Sequencing used immunoSEQ multiplex PCR; TCRdb keeps in-frame clones, though not all of them. Seen here are about 28,000 clones, 50% to 70% observed once, and the top ten hold approximately 9.9%. V was trimmed by 4 bases and J by 9 bases, leaving 14 bases between them. The V gene's germline CDR1 is SGHRS and CDR2 YFSETQ. The CDR3 is made up of 13 amino acids. When around ten days of culture had elapsed, CD4+ T cells were isolated. This TCR derives from a human donor who received a COVID-19 vaccine. This chain connects TRBV5-1 to TRBJ2-1; D might be TRBD1 (6 bases). The sample was CD4+ T cells from PBMCs cultured without peptide, taken before COVID-19 vaccination. CDR3: CASSQLQGSEQFF. DNA of the CDR3: TGCGCCAGCAGCCAGCTACAGGGTAGTGAGCAGTTCTTC.